Below are 19 T cell receptor beta chains sequenced from a single sample in a study of regulatory T cells in long-lasting Graves disease. The time point is: newly diagnosed GD, antithyroid drugs for less than 3 months. The TCR library was made from RNA extracted from PBMCs. Libraries of TCR beta came from iRepertoire HTBI primers plus Arm-PCR of CDR3 regions. MiXCR was run by TCRdb on the multiplex PCR reads, yielding one entry per CDR3 protein. The sample contains about 460,000 distinct CDR3 sequences, 14% of which appear only once. These data were likewise used in another study, on T cells in Graves' hyperthyroidism and ophthalmopathy.

The sample consisted of peripheral blood mononuclear cells (PBMCs), taken at new diagnosis, from a patient treated with antithyroid drugs. The receptors here all came from a woman aged 50 to 60 with Graves disease.

This chain joins TRBV24-1 and TRBJ2-1; TRBD2 matches 11 bases. J lost 7 bases, V lost 9 bases, and 7 bases had no gene match. The CDR3 spans 14 residues. The germline V gene has CDR1 KGHDR and CDR2 SFDVKD. The chain's CDR3 is CATGELAGENEQFF. CDR3 nucleotides: TGTGCCACCGGGGAACTAGCGGGAGAAAATGAGCAGTTCTTC.

In this sample, this clonotype turned up many times. The chain joins TRBV12-3 or TRBV12-4 to TRBJ2-3, with D tentatively TRBD1 (5 bases). The J call is doubtful: the DNA matches TRBJ2-5 better. CDR3 length: 15 residues. The CDR3 spells CASSLWGRSKGTQYF. CDR3 bases: TGTGCCAGCAGTTTATGGGGCCGATCCAAGGGGACCCAGTACTTC.

This clonotype showed up many times. The genes are TRBV28 and TRBJ2-1, with TRBD2 matching over 10 bases. Germline-derived CDR1 and CDR2 are MDHEN and SYDVKM. The J segment lost 3 bases and the V segment lost 4 bases, leaving 6 bases of the junction unmatched. This CDR3 is built from 16 residues. In nucleotides, the CDR3 is TGTGCCAGCAGTTCCTCCACTAGCGGGGTCTACAATGAGCAGTTCTTC. Translating it yields CASSSSTSGVYNEQFF.

The gene calls are TRBV7-9 and TRBJ1-2, with 7 nucleotides matching TRBD1. The CDR3 totals 15 residues. CDR1 is SEHNR and CDR2 is FQNEAQ in the germline V gene (reference sequence). The trim removed 5 bases at V and 6 bases at J, leaving 12 bases unmatched. The CDR3 reads CASSPVLAGGHGYTF. The CDR3 DNA reads as TGTGCCAGCAGCCCAGTGTTGGCAGGGGGTCATGGCTACACCTTC. Based on the CDR3 plus reference TRBV7-9 and TRBJ1-2, the full variable domain is DTGVSQNPRHKITKRGQNVTFRCDPISEHNRLYWYRQTLGQGPEFLTYFQNEAQLEKSRLLSDRFSAERPKGSFSTLEIQRTEQGDSAMYLCASSPVLAGGHGYTFGSGTRLTVV.

DNA for the CDR3: TGTGCCAGCAGCTCCCCAGATCGAGGGACCCAGTACTTC. Protein: CASSSPDRGTQYF. This rearrangement joins TRBV7-2 to TRBJ2-5; no clear D. The germline gives CDR1 SGHTA, CDR2 FQGNSA. V lost 4 bases and J 7 bases, leaving 13 bases between the germline ends. This CDR3 region has 13 residues.

This clonotype was picked up a small number of times. The junction does not match germline at one end; this may be a read error. The rearrangement uses TRBV30 and TRBJ1-6; D uncertain. This CDR3 comprises 13 residues. The germline gives CDR1 GTSNPN, CDR2 SVGIG (reference sequence). The CDR3 loop is CAWSLAYLSPLRF. In DNA form, the CDR3 reads TGTGCCTGGAGCCTCGCGTACCTTTCACCCCTCCGCTTT.

This clonotype was counted ten times or more. V gene TRBV12-3 or TRBV12-4 combines with J gene TRBJ2-4, with no clear D. The CDR3 runs to 15 residues. With 2 bases removed from V and 0 bases from J, the gap between germline ends came to 8 bases. CDR3 region: CASSLQALAKNIQYF. The DNA for the CDR3 is TGTGCCAGCAGTTTACAGGCACTAGCCAAAAACATTCAGTACTTC.

Ten or more counts support this clonotype. Compared with germline, one end of the junction differs, possibly owing to a read error. This rearrangement joins TRBV20-1 to TRBJ1-5; D ambiguous. CDR1 and CDR2 from the germline V gene are DFQATT and SNEGSKA (reference sequence). The CDR3 covers 10 residues. CDR3 loop: CSASHQPQHF. Written as DNA, the CDR3 is TGCAGTGCTAGCCATCAGCCCCAGCATTTT.

The table lists this clonotype with many counts. The chain joins TRBV6-1 to TRBJ2-1, with 10 nucleotides matching TRBD2. CDR3 length equals 16 residues. V was clipped by 2 bases and J by 9 bases; unmatched bases: 10. The germline CDR1 and CDR2 sequences are MNHNS and SASEGT. The CDR3 region is CASSEISQREGIEQFF. As DNA, the CDR3 is TGTGCCAGCAGTGAAATTAGCCAGCGGGAGGGGATTGAGCAGTTCTTC.

This clonotype was seen a handful of times. The chain combines TRBV28 with TRBJ2-7; 7 bases fit TRBD1. The CDR3 extends over 13 amino acids. V dropped 4 bases and J dropped 6; count of bases not matched to a gene: 6. Looked up from germline, CDR1 is MDHEN and CDR2 is SYDVKM. The CDR3 sequence: CASSWDRMAEQYF. The CDR3 bases are TGTGCCAGCAGTTGGGACAGAATGGCCGAGCAGTACTTC.

This clonotype was picked up many times. V and J are TRBV6-1 and TRBJ1-5, with D hard to call. V gave up 6 bases and J gave up 0 bases, with 12 bases separating them. CDR1 and CDR2 (germline): MNHNS, SASEGT. This CDR3 spans 15 amino acids. CDR3 in DNA: TGTGCCAGCAGAGGCGATAACCATAGCAATCAGCCCCAGCATTTT. Translation gives CASRGDNHSNQPQHF.

This clonotype has only a few counts. CDR3 residues: CASSLAGLAVAGVKETQYF. The CDR3 nucleotides are TGCGCCAGCAGCTTGGCCGGGCTTGCTGTAGCGGGAGTGAAAGAGACCCAGTACTTC. This chain connects TRBV5-1 to TRBJ2-5, with 9 bases identical to TRBD2. Germline trimming cut 0 bases from V and 3 bases from J; bases unmatched to any gene: 15. CDR1 is SGHRS, CDR2 YFSETQ, per germline. This CDR3 has 19 residues.

The sample holds many counts of this clonotype. The chain employs TRBV11-2 and TRBJ2-1; perhaps TRBD2 as D (6 bases). The CDR3 is 18 amino acids. Germline values: CDR1 SGHAT, CDR2 FQNNGV. Trimming shortened V by 0 bases and J by 3 bases, and 18 bases separated the two germline ends. CDR3 DNA sequence: TGTGCCAGCAGCTTAGAGACGCATCCGGGACTCGACTACAATGAGCAGTTCTTC. It specifies CASSLETHPGLDYNEQFF.

This clonotype was observed at least ten times. The rearrangement uses TRBV13 and TRBJ2-7; 7 bases match TRBD2. This CDR3 is 14 amino acids long. Germline V CDR1 and CDR2: PRHDT, FYEKMQ (reference sequence). The V segment lost 5 bases and the J segment 0 bases; nucleotides outside the gene matches: 4. The CDR3 reads CASSAWTSSYEQYF. For the CDR3, the DNA is TGTGCCAGCAGCGCCTGGACTAGCTCCTACGAGCAGTACTTC.

Remarks on this clonotype: At one of its ends the junction is not consistent with the germline gene, which may arise from a read error. V and J are TRBV4-1 and TRBJ1-2; D is unresolved. Germline values: CDR1 MGHRA, CDR2 YSYEKL. This CDR3 is 15 amino acids long. In nucleotides, the CDR3 is TGCGCCAGCAGCCAAGATTCGCATAAGCCCTATGGCCACACCTTC. This sequence encodes CASSQDSHKPYGHTF.

This clonotype was observed a handful of times. The V and J genes are TRBV5-1 and TRBJ1-5, with D perhaps TRBD1 (5 bases). The V end lost 4 bases, the J end lost 0 bases, and 11 bases lay between the germline ends. This CDR3 region has 15 residues. CDR1 is SGHRS and CDR2 is YFSETQ in the germline V gene. The CDR3 DNA follows: TGCGCCAGCAGCGCGGGGGGTTCTAGCAATCAGCCCCAGCATTTT. This encodes CASSAGGSSNQPQHF.

This clonotype was seen more than once but under ten times. The V gene is TRBV29-1, the J gene TRBJ2-3; possible D gene TRBD1, 5 bases. The last part of the DNA fits TRBJ2-5 better; the J call may be wrong. This CDR3 is 14 amino acids long. CDR1 and CDR2 (germline): SQVTM, ANQGSEA. The CDR3 spells CSVDPRHSGETQYF. DNA of the CDR3: TGCAGCGTTGACCCACGACATTCAGGGGAGACCCAGTACTTC.

This clonotype was detected only once. This may arise from a read error, as a much more abundant clone is one base away. The rearrangement uses TRBV2 and TRBJ2-5; D may be TRBD2 (6 bases). V was clipped by 8 bases and J by 11 bases, with 24 bases between them. Germline V gene data show CDR1 as SNHLY and CDR2 as FYNNEI. This CDR3 spans 14 amino acids. The CDR3 sequence is CASLGRSSYNEQYF. The CDR3 nucleotides read TGTGCCAGCTTAGGGAGGAGCTCCTACAATGAGCAGTACTTC.

This clonotype has only one observation. This chain connects TRBV28 to TRBJ1-2; 10 bases align to TRBD1. Germline CDR1 is MDHEN and CDR2 is SYDVKM. The junction had 5 bases not matched to a gene; V was cut back by 5 bases and J by 5 bases. This CDR3 spans 14 amino acids. The DNA of the CDR3 is TGTGCCAGCAGTGCACCGGGACAGGGGTATGGCTACACCTTC. This encodes CASSAPGQGYGYTF.